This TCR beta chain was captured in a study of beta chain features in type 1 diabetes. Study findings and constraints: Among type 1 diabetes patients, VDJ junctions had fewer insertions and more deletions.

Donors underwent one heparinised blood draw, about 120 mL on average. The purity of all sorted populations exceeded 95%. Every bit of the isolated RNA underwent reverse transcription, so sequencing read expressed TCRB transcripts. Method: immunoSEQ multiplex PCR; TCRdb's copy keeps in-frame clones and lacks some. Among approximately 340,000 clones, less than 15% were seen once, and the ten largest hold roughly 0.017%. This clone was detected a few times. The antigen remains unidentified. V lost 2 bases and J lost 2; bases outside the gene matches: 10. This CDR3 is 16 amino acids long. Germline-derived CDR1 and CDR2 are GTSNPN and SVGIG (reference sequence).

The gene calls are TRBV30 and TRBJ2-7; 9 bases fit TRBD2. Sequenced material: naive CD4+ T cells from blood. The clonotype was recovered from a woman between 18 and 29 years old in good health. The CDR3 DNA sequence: TGTGCCTGGAGTACCTTCGGGGCGGGAGGGACCTACGAGCAGTACTTC. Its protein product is CAWSTFGAGGTYEQYF.